This TCR beta chain was documented in a study of human thymus T cells. Each of the donors was a healthy Finnish infant who was undergoing open corrective cardiac surgery for congenital heart defects. Only four of the eight donors provided an approximately 0.45-1 mL blood sample. Findings of the study overall: The authors found apparently biased V and J gene usage in thymic and blood repertoires.

Germline V CDR1 and CDR2: MGHDK, SYGVNS. V gave up 1 base and J gave up 4 bases, with 2 bases separating them. This CDR3 is 13 amino acids long. Using immunoSEQ multiplex PCR, the repertoire was profiled, and TCRdb retains in-frame clones only, with some absent. The sample has just over 45,000 clones; around 93% are singletons. With respect to this clone: Its antigen is still unknown.

The TCR sequence derives from a girl under three years old with a congenital heart defect but otherwise immunologically healthy. The chain couples TRBV25-1 to TRBJ2-6, with D unclear. Material: blood. CDR3 in amino acids: CASSESGANVLTF. The DNA of the CDR3 is TGTGCCAGCAGTGAATCAGGGGCCAACGTCCTGACTTTC.